This passage covers 25 T cell receptor beta chains from one sample sequenced in a study of T cells after posttransplantation cyclophosphamide. The table came from immunoSEQ multiplex PCR; TCRdb's copy has only in-frame clones and leaves some out. The table records 50,000 to 55,000 clones, roughly 84% of them present only once. Sequencing input: PBMCs. Source of these receptors: a young man with a blood cancer, CMV-positive, and with a related stem cell donor.

The V call is TRBV5-1, the J call TRBJ2-3, with 7 bases lining up with TRBD2. The CDR3 contains 14 residues. Germline loops: CDR1 SGHRS, CDR2 YFSETQ. V shed 3 bases and J 1 base; nucleotides not matched to a gene: 2. The CDR3 loop is CASSSLAGTDTQYF. In DNA, the CDR3 is TGCGCCAGCAGCTCCCTAGCGGGCACAGATACGCAGTATTTT. Full variable domain (missing parts from reference TRBV5-1 and TRBJ2-3): KAGVTQTPRYLIKTRGQQVTLSCSPISGHRSVSWYQQTPGQGLQFLFEYFSETQRNKGNFPGRFSGRQFSNSRSEMNVSTLELGDSALYLCASSSLAGTDTQYFGPGTRLTVL.

The chain employs TRBV5-1 and TRBJ2-7, with a possible D match to TRBD2 (5 bases). The V gene lost 0 bases and the J gene lost 5 bases, with 12 bases spanning the gap. The CDR3 covers 14 residues. Germline V gives CDR1 SGHRS, CDR2 YFSETQ. CDR3 protein: CASSLAATTNEQYF. The CDR3 bases are TGCGCCAGCAGCTTGGCAGCGACTACCAACGAGCAGTACTTC.

The gene calls are TRBV6-6 and TRBJ2-1, with 7 bases identical to TRBD2. This CDR3 is built from 12 residues. The V and J ends lost 6 bases and 8 bases, in that order; junction bases with no gene match: 4. In germline, CDR1 is MNHNY, CDR2 SVGAGI (reference sequence). The DNA for the CDR3 is TGTGCCAGCAGCAGACTAGCCCATGAGCAGTTCTTC. Protein sequence: CASSRLAHEQFF.

The chain employs TRBV30 and TRBJ2-5; a possible D gene is TRBD1 (5 bases). Trimming shortened V by 2 bases and J by 0 bases, and 13 bases separated the two germline ends. Looked up from germline, CDR1 is GTSNPN and CDR2 is SVGIG (reference sequence). The length of the CDR3 is 15 residues. The DNA for the CDR3 is TGTGCCTGGAGTAGGCCAGGGCGCTACCAAGAGACCCAGTACTTC. Translation: CAWSRPGRYQETQYF.

The V call is TRBV18, the J call TRBJ1-1; the match to TRBD1 covers 10 bases. The CDR3 spans 15 residues. The J segment lost 0 bases and the V segment lost 3 bases, leaving 1 base of the junction unmatched. Germline V lookup: CDR1 KGHSH, CDR2 LQKENI. The CDR3 region is CASSPTGGMNTEAFF. The CDR3 coding sequence is TGTGCCAGCTCACCGACAGGGGGCATGAACACTGAAGCTTTCTTT.

The CDR3 sequence: CASSQTAQSSYNSPLHF. The CDR3 region has the DNA TGTGCCAGCAGCCAGACTGCTCAGAGCTCCTATAATTCACCCCTCCACTTT. The V gene is TRBV11-3, the J gene TRBJ1-6, with D unclear. This CDR3 is 17 amino acids long. The germline gives CDR1 SGHNT, CDR2 YENEEA. The V gene lost 5 bases and the J gene lost 0 bases, with 14 bases spanning the gap.

The chain couples TRBV5-1 to TRBJ2-7; TRBD1 agrees at 9 bases. Germline values: CDR1 SGHRS, CDR2 YFSETQ. J lost 0 bases, V lost 0 bases, and 4 bases had no gene match. This CDR3 has 16 residues. The CDR3 sequence: CASSLGDRVDSYEQYF. In DNA form, the CDR3 reads TGCGCCAGCAGCTTGGGGGACAGGGTTGACTCCTACGAGCAGTACTTC.

This chain links TRBV30 with TRBJ1-1, with a tentative D call TRBD1 (5 bases). The CDR3 is made up of 14 amino acids. V shed 4 bases and J shed 1 base, with 13 bases lying between them. Germline V gene data show CDR1 as GTSNPN and CDR2 as SVGIG (reference sequence). The CDR3 spells CAWTRGPGNTEAFF. In DNA, the CDR3 is TGTGCCTGGACTAGGGGTCCAGGGAACACTGAAGCTTTCTTT.

V gene TRBV19 combines with J gene TRBJ1-4; no firm D call. Between the trimmed V and J ends, which lost 9 bases and 4 bases, there was a span of 21 bases. Germline V gene data show CDR1 as LNHDA and CDR2 as SQIVND (reference sequence). The CDR3 has 16 amino acids. CDR3 region: CASLEAPGSGNEKLFF. As DNA, the CDR3 is TGTGCCAGCCTCGAAGCCCCGGGATCCGGTAATGAAAAACTGTTTTTT.

This clone was seen a few times. J is TRBJ1-2 and V is TRBV5-1; D is unclear. CDR3 length equals 14 residues. Trimming cost V 0 bases and J 2 bases, with 8 bases left between them. Germline CDR1 reads SGHRS; CDR2 reads YFSETQ. The CDR3 DNA is TGCGCCAGCAGCTTGGGAGGCAGCAACTATGGCTACACCTTC. Translated: CASSLGGSNYGYTF. The full variable domain, rest sourced from reference TRBV5-1 and TRBJ1-2, is KAGVTQTPRYLIKTRGQQVTLSCSPISGHRSVSWYQQTPGQGLQFLFEYFSETQRNKGNFPGRFSGRQFSNSRSEMNVSTLELGDSALYLCASSLGGSNYGYTFGSGTRLTVV.

The chain has TRBV7-9 and TRBJ2-3; a weak D match, TRBD2 (5 bases). V lost 4 bases and J 2 bases, leaving 13 bases between the germline ends. Germline lookup yields CDR1 SEHNR and CDR2 FQNEAQ (reference sequence). This CDR3 contains 15 residues. This CDR3 is CASSSSEAHTDTQYF. The CDR3 DNA reads TGTGCCAGCAGCTCCTCGGAGGCGCACACAGATACGCAGTATTTT.

The chain has TRBV6-5 and TRBJ2-1, with 13 bases aligning to TRBD2. V dropped 0 bases and J dropped 15; count of bases not matched to a gene: 8. Germline V gene data show CDR1 as MNHEY and CDR2 as SVGAGI. The CDR3 consists of 15 residues. As DNA, the CDR3 is TGTGCCAGCAGTTACTCGACTAGCGGGAGGTGGATGCCGTTCTTC. Protein: CASSYSTSGRWMPFF.

The J gene is TRBJ2-3, the V gene TRBV15; tentative D call: TRBD1 (5 bases). In germline, CDR1 is LNHNV, CDR2 YYDKDF (reference sequence). Trimming pared 7 bases from V and 9 bases from J, leaving 20 bases between. The CDR3 consists of 14 residues. The CDR3 reads CATKGPNTPLTQYF. CDR3 sequence (DNA): TGTGCCACCAAGGGGCCAAACACCCCTTTGACGCAGTATTTT. The variable domain in full, completed from reference TRBV15 and TRBJ2-3, reads DAMVIQNPRYQVTQFGKPVTLSCSQTLNHNVMYWYQQKSSQAPKLLFHYYDKDFNNEADTPDNFQSRRPNTSFCFLDIRSPGLGDTAMYLCATKGPNTPLTQYFGPGTRLTVL.

The CDR3 here is CASSDGTGANYEQYF. The CDR3, as DNA: TGTGCCAGCAGTGACGGGACAGGGGCGAACTACGAGCAGTACTTC. The chain couples TRBV6-6 to TRBJ2-7; 10 bases match TRBD1. V lost 5 bases, J lost 3 bases, and 7 bases stayed unmatched. This CDR3 has 15 residues. The germline CDR1 and CDR2 sequences are MNHNY and SVGAGI (reference sequence).

Here the CDR3 DNA reads TGTGCCAGCCGGGACTGGTCCACCTACGAGCAGTACTTC. Amino acid sequence: CASRDWSTYEQYF. This chain joins TRBV28 and TRBJ2-7; D is possibly TRBD2 (6 bases). V dropped 8 bases and J dropped 2 bases, with 13 bases sitting between them. This CDR3 region has 13 residues. Germline lookup yields CDR1 MDHEN and CDR2 SYDVKM.

The CDR3 loop reads CATTWTQNTGELFF. CDR3 nucleotide sequence: TGTGCCACCACTTGGACTCAGAACACCGGGGAGCTGTTTTTT. The rearrangement uses TRBV15 and TRBJ2-2, with a possible D match to TRBD2 (5 bases). Looked up from germline, CDR1 is LNHNV and CDR2 is YYDKDF (reference sequence). The CDR3 spans 14 residues. Between the trimmed V and J ends, which lost 7 bases and 1 base, there was a span of 10 bases.

The chain uses TRBV11-2 and TRBJ2-5; D is possibly TRBD2 (6 bases). Germline loops: CDR1 SGHAT, CDR2 FQNNGV. This CDR3 contains 16 residues. Between the trimmed V and J ends, which lost 0 bases and 5 bases, there was a span of 16 bases. For the CDR3, the DNA is TGTGCCAGCAGCTTAGATCTTTGGAGGGCCGGGGAGACCCAGTACTTC. This codes for CASSLDLWRAGETQYF.

This rearrangement joins TRBV19 to TRBJ2-7; perhaps TRBD2 as D (6 bases). From germline, CDR1 is LNHDA and CDR2 SQIVND (reference sequence). The CDR3 consists of 15 residues. With 3 bases removed from V and 5 bases from J, the gap between germline ends came to 17 bases. CDR3 sequence (DNA): TGTGCCAGTAGTATGGATAGCGGAAGGAAGGACGAGCAGTACTTC. This codes for CASSMDSGRKDEQYF.

V usage is TRBV5-4 and J usage is TRBJ2-2, with 9 bases matching TRBD2. V shed 0 bases and J 3 bases; nucleotides not matched to a gene: 3. The CDR3 is 16 residues long. Per germline, CDR1 SGHNT and CDR2 YYREEE (reference sequence). Written as DNA, the CDR3 is TGTGCCAGCAGCTTGGCCACTAGCGGGTACACCGGGGAGCTGTTTTTT. Translated: CASSLATSGYTGELFF.

The chain is built from TRBV28 and TRBJ2-2; 10 bases match TRBD2. CDR1 is MDHEN and CDR2 is SYDVKM in the germline V gene. V gave up 7 bases and J gave up 3 bases; unmatched junction bases: 5. The length of the CDR3 is 15 residues. The CDR3 DNA follows: TGTGCCAGCACCCGGCTAGCGGGAGACACCGGGGAGCTGTTTTTT. The encoded protein is CASTRLAGDTGELFF.

The chain links TRBV5-1 to TRBJ1-6, with TRBD1 identical over 9 bases. With 4 bases clipped from V and 4 bases from J, the junction kept 3 bases outside the gene matches. The CDR3 sequence is 15 residues long. The germline V gene encodes CDR1 SGHRS and CDR2 YFSETQ. The CDR3 DNA reads as TGCGCCAGCAGCCCGACAGGGGGATATAATTCACCCCTCCACTTT. Protein product: CASSPTGGYNSPLHF.

This clone has only one observation. This sequence joins TRBV5-1 and TRBJ2-3, with D possibly TRBD2 on 5 matching bases. This CDR3 is 15 amino acids long. Germline lookup yields CDR1 SGHRS and CDR2 YFSETQ. With 3 bases removed from V and 2 bases from J, the gap between germline ends came to 13 bases. Here the CDR3 reads CASSSLAGHTDTQYF. The CDR3 region has the DNA TGCGCCAGCAGCTCTCTCGCGGGCCACACAGATACGCAGTATTTT.

This clone was recorded only once. The chain has TRBV29-1 and TRBJ2-1; 10 bases match TRBD2. CDR3 length: 15 residues. The V gene's germline CDR1 is SQVTM and CDR2 ANQGSEA. V gave up 7 bases and J gave up 1 base; unmatched junction bases: 7. The CDR3 DNA follows: TGCAGCGGGTTATTAGCGGGAGGTTCCTACAATGAGCAGTTCTTC. Encoded protein: CSGLLAGGSYNEQFF.

The V gene is TRBV7-2, the J gene TRBJ2-4; 10 positions match TRBD2. There are 14 residues in the CDR3. Trimming removed 4 bases from V and 9 bases from J; junction bases left unmatched: 6. CDR1 and CDR2 from the germline V gene are SGHTA and FQGNSA. This CDR3 reads CASSSLAGLGIQYF. Written as DNA, the CDR3 is TGTGCCAGCAGCTCACTAGCGGGGCTTGGCATTCAGTACTTC.

This clone has only one observation. The chain recombines TRBV7-2 with TRBJ2-1; 10 bases align to TRBD2. From germline, CDR1 is SGHTA and CDR2 FQGNSA. The CDR3 covers 17 residues. The V and J ends lost 3 bases and 6 bases, in that order; junction bases with no gene match: 11. In nucleotides, the CDR3 is TGTGCCAGCAGCTTTACATCAGCGGGAGGGCCTTTCAATGAGCAGTTCTTC. Its protein is CASSFTSAGGPFNEQFF.